The rows below give T cell receptor beta chains drawn from one sample of a study of CD8 T cells in Susac syndrome. Each CDR3 protein is one row after TCRdb ran MiXCR on the immunoSEQ multiplex PCR reads. Of over 130,000 distinct CDR3 sequences in the sample, around 95% are singletons; the top ten hold over 0.1%. Sequencing was performed on CD4+ T cells from PBMCs. Receptors were obtained from a human donor with multiple sclerosis. Each CDR3 is given with its conserved first and last residue. The D gene is left open where the match is weak. Expanded clones are given a class, and other clones once, few, many or no size at all.

j_gene: TRBJ1-1; d_gene: NA; v_gene: TRBV7-2; abundance: NA; CDR3nt: TGTGCCAGCAGCCCGTACAGGAGCACTGAAGCTTTCTTT; CDR3aa: CASSPYRSTEAFF
j_gene: TRBJ2-7; d_gene: TRBD1; v_gene: TRBV18; abundance: NA; CDR3nt: TGTGCCAGCTCACCAATGACAGGGCCCGAGCAGTACTTC; CDR3aa: CASSPMTGPEQYF
j_gene: TRBJ1-1; d_gene: NA; v_gene: TRBV29-1; abundance: NA; CDR3nt: TGCAGCGCGCACAGGGCGAACACTGAAGCTTTCTTT; CDR3aa: CSAHRANTEAFF
j_gene: TRBJ2-1; d_gene: NA; v_gene: TRBV18; abundance: once; CDR3nt: TGTGCCAGCTCACCCGGGTTACAGTACAATGAGCAGTTCTTC; CDR3aa: CASSPGLQYNEQFF
j_gene: TRBJ2-5; d_gene: NA; v_gene: TRBV12-3/TRBV12-4; abundance: NA; CDR3nt: TGTGCCAGCAGTTTAATGCTAGCTGAAGAGACCCAGTACTTC; CDR3aa: CASSLMLAEETQYF
j_gene: TRBJ2-1; d_gene: TRBD2; v_gene: TRBV9; abundance: once; CDR3nt: TGTGCCAGCAGCGCGTACGCGGGGGGAGTTAACAATGAGCAGTTCTTC; CDR3aa: CASSAYAGGVNNEQFF
j_gene: TRBJ1-5; d_gene: NA; v_gene: TRBV29-1; abundance: once; CDR3nt: TGCAGCGTTGGTCCTGGCGGGAATCAGCCCCAGCATTTT; CDR3aa: CSVGPGGNQPQHF
j_gene: TRBJ2-5; d_gene: TRBD1; v_gene: TRBV29-1; abundance: NA; CDR3nt: TGCAGCGTTAGGGACAGGGTGAGGGGAGAGACCCAGTACTTC; CDR3aa: CSVRDRVRGETQYF
j_gene: TRBJ1-2; d_gene: NA; v_gene: TRBV7-2; abundance: NA; CDR3nt: TGTGCCAGCAGCTTAGTACCCAACTATGGCTACACCTTC; CDR3aa: CASSLVPNYGYTF
j_gene: TRBJ1-5; d_gene: NA; v_gene: TRBV27; abundance: NA; CDR3nt: TGTGCCAGCAGGCCAATAGCGGGGAATCAGCCCCAGCATTTT; CDR3aa: CASRPIAGNQPQHF
j_gene: TRBJ2-2; d_gene: NA; v_gene: TRBV9; abundance: NA; CDR3nt: TGTGCCAGCAGCGTCGTTAGCGGCGGGGAGCTGTTTTTT; CDR3aa: CASSVVSGGELFF
j_gene: TRBJ2-7; d_gene: NA; v_gene: TRBV20-1; abundance: NA; CDR3nt: TGCAGTGCTAGCGGGAGTTGGAACGAGCAGTACTTC; CDR3aa: CSASGSWNEQYF
j_gene: TRBJ1-2; d_gene: TRBD1; v_gene: TRBV3-1; abundance: NA; CDR3nt: TGTGCCAGCAGCCAAGATACCACCGGGACAGGCTATGGCTACACCTTC; CDR3aa: CASSQDTTGTGYGYTF
j_gene: TRBJ2-7; d_gene: TRBD2; v_gene: TRBV27; abundance: NA; CDR3nt: TGTGCCAGCAGGATAGCGGGAAGGGACCCCGAGCAGTACTTC; CDR3aa: CASRIAGRDPEQYF
j_gene: TRBJ2-1; d_gene: TRBD2; v_gene: TRBV11-2; abundance: NA; CDR3nt: TGTGCCAGCAGCTCGTGGACGGGGGGTTACAATGAGCAGTTCTTC; CDR3aa: CASSSWTGGYNEQFF
j_gene: TRBJ2-3; d_gene: NA; v_gene: TRBV20-1; abundance: NA; CDR3nt: TGCAGTGCTAGTTTGGCGGTCGGAGATACGCAGTATTTT; CDR3aa: CSASLAVGDTQYF
j_gene: TRBJ1-5; d_gene: NA; v_gene: TRBV29-1; abundance: NA; CDR3nt: TGCAGCGTTGAATGGGCTCCTGATCAGCCCCAGCATTTT; CDR3aa: CSVEWAPDQPQHF
j_gene: TRBJ2-5; d_gene: NA; v_gene: TRBV9; abundance: NA; CDR3nt: TGTGCCAGCGGCAGGGGACGAGAGACCCAGTACTTC; CDR3aa: CASGRGRETQYF
j_gene: TRBJ1-1; d_gene: NA; v_gene: TRBV15; abundance: few; CDR3nt: TGTGCCACCAGCAGAGAAAGGACGACTGGTACTGAAGCTTTCTTT; CDR3aa: CATSRERTTGTEAFF
j_gene: TRBJ2-7; d_gene: TRBD1; v_gene: TRBV3-1; abundance: NA; CDR3nt: TGTGCCAGCAGCCAAGGGACAGGGAAAAACTACGAGCAGTACTTC; CDR3aa: CASSQGTGKNYEQYF
j_gene: TRBJ1-2; d_gene: NA; v_gene: TRBV30; abundance: NA; CDR3nt: TGTGCCTGGGCCGAATTCCGAAACTATGGCTACACCTTC; CDR3aa: CAWAEFRNYGYTF
j_gene: TRBJ1-5; d_gene: NA; v_gene: TRBV24-1; abundance: NA; CDR3nt: TGTGCCACCAGTGACTCAGCAACTCAGCCCCAGCATTTT; CDR3aa: CATSDSATQPQHF
j_gene: TRBJ2-2; d_gene: TRBD2; v_gene: TRBV5-1; abundance: NA; CDR3nt: TGCGCCAGCAGCTTGGGGACTAGCGGGAGAGTCGGGGAGCTGTTTTTT; CDR3aa: CASSLGTSGRVGELFF
j_gene: TRBJ2-3; d_gene: NA; v_gene: TRBV18; abundance: once; CDR3nt: TGTGCCAGCTCACCGCGCCTGGTAGGGTCAGATACGCAGTATTTT; CDR3aa: CASSPRLVGSDTQYF
j_gene: TRBJ2-2; d_gene: TRBD2; v_gene: TRBV9; abundance: NA; CDR3nt: TGTGCCAGCAGCGTAACTAGCGGGGGCACCGGGGAGCTGTTTTTT; CDR3aa: CASSVTSGGTGELFF
j_gene: TRBJ2-5; d_gene: NA; v_gene: TRBV5-4; abundance: NA; CDR3nt: TGTGCCAGCAGCTTAAAGGCCGGGACTGCCCAAGAGACCCAGTACTTC; CDR3aa: CASSLKAGTAQETQYF
j_gene: TRBJ2-7; d_gene: TRBD1; v_gene: TRBV2; abundance: NA; CDR3nt: TGTGCCAGCAGTGAAGCGCCCGGACAGGGGAACGAGCAGTACTTC; CDR3aa: CASSEAPGQGNEQYF
j_gene: TRBJ1-2; d_gene: NA; v_gene: TRBV4-3; abundance: few; CDR3nt: TGCGCCAGCAGCCAAGATCGGGGCGGACCCTATGGCTACACCTTC; CDR3aa: CASSQDRGGPYGYTF
j_gene: TRBJ2-1; d_gene: NA; v_gene: TRBV14; abundance: NA; CDR3nt: TGTGCCAGCAGCCCGAAACAATTCTCCTACAATGAGCAGTTCTTC; CDR3aa: CASSPKQFSYNEQFF
j_gene: TRBJ2-1; d_gene: NA; v_gene: TRBV13; abundance: NA; CDR3nt: TGTGCCAGCAGCTTCCGGGGCCTCAATGAGCAGTTCTTC; CDR3aa: CASSFRGLNEQFF
j_gene: TRBJ2-6; d_gene: TRBD1; v_gene: TRBV23-1; abundance: NA; CDR3nt: TGCGCCAGCAGTCTACGGGACAGGGACTCTGGGGCCAACGTCCTGACTTTC; CDR3aa: CASSLRDRDSGANVLTF
j_gene: TRBJ2-1; d_gene: TRBD2; v_gene: TRBV3-1; abundance: NA; CDR3nt: TGTGCCAGCAGCCATGGGGCGGGGGTCGAGCAGTTCTTC; CDR3aa: CASSHGAGVEQFF
j_gene: TRBJ2-5; d_gene: TRBD2; v_gene: TRBV5-4; abundance: NA; CDR3nt: TGTGCCAGCAGCCCCCGACTAGCGGGAGGGCCGGGCCAAGAGACCCAGTACTTC; CDR3aa: CASSPRLAGGPGQETQYF
j_gene: TRBJ2-2; d_gene: NA; v_gene: TRBV29-1; abundance: NA; CDR3nt: TGCAGCGTGCAGCGAGACACCGGGGAGCTGTTTTTT; CDR3aa: CSVQRDTGELFF
j_gene: TRBJ1-2; d_gene: TRBD1; v_gene: TRBV2; abundance: NA; CDR3nt: TGTGCCAGCACTGAACAGGGGATTAGAGGCTACACCTTC; CDR3aa: CASTEQGIRGYTF
j_gene: TRBJ1-5; d_gene: NA; v_gene: TRBV20-1; abundance: NA; CDR3nt: TGCAGTGCGACGTCAGGGGTCGGGGCCTCTCAGCCCCAGCATTTT; CDR3aa: CSATSGVGASQPQHF
j_gene: TRBJ2-2; d_gene: TRBD2; v_gene: TRBV20-1; abundance: once; CDR3nt: TGCAGTGCTAGAGTTCCAGCGGGAGTGGCCGGGGAGCTGTTTTTT; CDR3aa: CSARVPAGVAGELFF
j_gene: TRBJ2-5; d_gene: TRBD1; v_gene: TRBV5-6; abundance: NA; CDR3nt: TGTGCCAGCAGCTTGTGGACAGGGGCGTTACAAGAGACCCAGTACTTC; CDR3aa: CASSLWTGALQETQYF
j_gene: TRBJ2-3; d_gene: TRBD2; v_gene: TRBV5-1; abundance: NA; CDR3nt: TGCGCCAGCAGCTTTGGGCTAGCGGGGCGTCAAGATACGCAGTATTTT; CDR3aa: CASSFGLAGRQDTQYF
j_gene: TRBJ1-3; d_gene: NA; v_gene: TRBV2; abundance: NA; CDR3nt: TGTGCCAGCAACTACAGGGCGCTGACTGGAAACACCATATATTTT; CDR3aa: CASNYRALTGNTIYF
j_gene: TRBJ2-5; d_gene: NA; v_gene: TRBV11-2; abundance: NA; CDR3nt: TGTGCCAGCAGCTCTTCATTGATCCAAGAGACCCAGTACTTC; CDR3aa: CASSSSLIQETQYF
j_gene: TRBJ2-7; d_gene: NA; v_gene: TRBV20-1; abundance: NA; CDR3nt: TGCAGTGCTAGCCGAGGACTGGGCTACGAGCAGTACTTC; CDR3aa: CSASRGLGYEQYF
j_gene: TRBJ1-2; d_gene: TRBD1; v_gene: TRBV27; abundance: NA; CDR3nt: TGTGCCAGCAGTCTTGCGACTGGGGGACAGGGCTATGGCTACACCTTC; CDR3aa: CASSLATGGQGYGYTF
j_gene: TRBJ2-7; d_gene: NA; v_gene: TRBV7-2; abundance: NA; CDR3nt: TGTGCCAGCAGCGACGACAGCTACGAGCAGTACTTC; CDR3aa: CASSDDSYEQYF
j_gene: TRBJ2-7; d_gene: TRBD1; v_gene: TRBV7-8; abundance: NA; CDR3nt: TGTGCCAGCAGCTTAGATCTCAGGGAAGCAGGGGGCGAGCAGTACTTC; CDR3aa: CASSLDLREAGGEQYF
j_gene: TRBJ2-1; d_gene: NA; v_gene: TRBV29-1; abundance: NA; CDR3nt: TGCAGCTCCGAGGGTAGGGTCAGCCGAAATGAGCAGTTCTTC; CDR3aa: CSSEGRVSRNEQFF
j_gene: TRBJ1-2; d_gene: NA; v_gene: TRBV29-1; abundance: NA; CDR3nt: TGCAGCGGATATGGGGATGGCTACACCTTC; CDR3aa: CSGYGDGYTF
j_gene: TRBJ2-1; d_gene: NA; v_gene: TRBV6-2/TRBV6-3; abundance: NA; CDR3nt: TGTGCCAGCAGTTTCCCCAGGGGTAGGGACAATGAGCAGTTCTTC; CDR3aa: CASSFPRGRDNEQFF
j_gene: TRBJ2-6; d_gene: TRBD2; v_gene: TRBV29-1; abundance: NA; CDR3nt: TGCAGCGTTGGGGGAGGGGCTGGGGCCAACGTCCTGACTTTC; CDR3aa: CSVGGGAGANVLTF
j_gene: TRBJ2-3; d_gene: NA; v_gene: TRBV7-9; abundance: NA; CDR3nt: TGTGCCAGCAGTCCGGGGAGCACAGATACGCAGTATTTT; CDR3aa: CASSPGSTDTQYF
j_gene: TRBJ2-1; d_gene: TRBD2; v_gene: TRBV7-2; abundance: once; CDR3nt: TGTGCCAGCAGCAGCTCTAGCGGGGCGACATACAATGAGCAGTTCTTC; CDR3aa: CASSSSSGATYNEQFF
j_gene: TRBJ1-2; d_gene: NA; v_gene: TRBV7-2; abundance: NA; CDR3nt: TGTGCCAGCAGCTTAAAGGTTTCCGAAGGCTACACCTTC; CDR3aa: CASSLKVSEGYTF
j_gene: TRBJ2-2; d_gene: NA; v_gene: TRBV5-1; abundance: NA; CDR3nt: TGCGCCAGCAGCGCGGGGATGAACACCGGGGAGCTGTTTTTT; CDR3aa: CASSAGMNTGELFF
j_gene: TRBJ2-6; d_gene: NA; v_gene: TRBV3-1; abundance: once; CDR3nt: TGTGCCAGCAGCCAAGGATTCTCTGGGGCCAACGTCCTGACTTTC; CDR3aa: CASSQGFSGANVLTF
j_gene: TRBJ2-3; d_gene: TRBD1; v_gene: TRBV3-1; abundance: NA; CDR3nt: TGTGCCAGCAGCCAAGATAGGGGGCATGAAGATACGCAGTATTTT; CDR3aa: CASSQDRGHEDTQYF
j_gene: TRBJ2-1; d_gene: TRBD1; v_gene: TRBV3-1; abundance: NA; CDR3nt: TGTGCCAGCAGCCAAGACCGGGACAGGGAAGCCTTC; CDR3aa: CASSQDRDREAF
j_gene: TRBJ2-5; d_gene: NA; v_gene: TRBV28; abundance: NA; CDR3nt: TGTGCCAGCAGTTTGGGCCAGGGATGGCAAGAGACCCAGTACTTC; CDR3aa: CASSLGQGWQETQYF
j_gene: TRBJ1-2; d_gene: TRBD1; v_gene: TRBV15; abundance: NA; CDR3nt: TGTGCCACCAGCAGAGATGCGGGGACAGGGAGAGATGGCTACACCTTC; CDR3aa: CATSRDAGTGRDGYTF
j_gene: TRBJ2-7; d_gene: TRBD2; v_gene: TRBV20-1; abundance: NA; CDR3nt: TGCAGTGCCAGGACTAGCGGGAGACTCTACGAGCAGTACTTC; CDR3aa: CSARTSGRLYEQYF
j_gene: TRBJ1-1; d_gene: NA; v_gene: TRBV30; abundance: NA; CDR3nt: TGTGCCTGTGGACGGGGCCGGGCTGAAGCTTTCTTT; CDR3aa: CACGRGRAEAFF